A single sample is the source of the 30 T cell receptor beta chains below, sequenced in a study of blood T cells in healthy people across ages. A second PCR, run for about 6 to 12 cycles, used a sample-barcoded 5' primer plus a J-beta primer mix. Via MiXCR, TCRdb re-called the 5' RACE reads, giving one row per CDR3 protein. Counted here are roughly 2 million distinct CDR3 sequences, roughly 49% occurring once; the ten biggest clones make up less than 2.5%. The sequenced material came from blood. Receptors were obtained from a woman aged 40 to 50 in good health.

This clonotype appeared a few times. This chain uses TRBV7-3 with TRBJ1-2; D is ambiguous. The V end was cut by 1 base, the J end by 5 bases, with 11 bases between. CDR3 size: 14 residues. Germline-derived CDR1 and CDR2 are SGHTA and FQGTGA. Written as DNA, the CDR3 is TGTGCCAGCAGCTTAAGAGCGACGGATTATGGCTACACCTTC. This sequence encodes CASSLRATDYGYTF.

The chain has TRBV7-9 and TRBJ2-5, with 7 bases identical to TRBD1. CDR1 and CDR2 from the germline V gene are SEHNR and FQNEAQ (reference sequence). The CDR3 runs to 16 residues. Trimming at V came to 1 base and at J to 5 bases, leaving 10 bases not matched to a gene. CDR3 sequence (DNA): TGTGCCAGCAGCTTAGTCTCAGGGGGAAGAGGGGAGACCCAGTACTTC. As protein: CASSLVSGGRGETQYF.

The rearrangement joins TRBV6-5 to TRBJ1-2, with 9 bases identical to TRBD1. Germline trimming cut 6 bases from V and 11 bases from J; bases unmatched to any gene: 10. CDR3 length: 13 amino acids. The germline V gene has CDR1 MNHEY and CDR2 SVGAGI. The CDR3, as DNA: TGTGCCAGCAGGATGGACAGGGGACTTTCTTACACCTTC. This encodes CASRMDRGLSYTF.

The rearrangement links TRBV24-1 to TRBJ2-6; maybe TRBD2 (6 bases). V lost 5 bases to trimming and J lost 5 bases, with 12 bases between them. The CDR3 contains 15 residues. Germline loops: CDR1 KGHDR, CDR2 SFDVKD. The CDR3: CATSAGGSWANVLTF. CDR3 sequence (DNA): TGTGCCACCAGTGCCGGGGGAAGCTGGGCCAACGTCCTGACTTTC.

The rearrangement uses TRBV6-6 and TRBJ2-1; tentatively, D is TRBD1 (7 bases). Germline CDR1 MNHNY, CDR2 SVGAGI (reference sequence). This CDR3 is built from 12 residues. V was clipped by 5 bases and J by 15 bases, with 17 bases between them. The CDR3 sequence is CASSPNGQGGFF. The CDR3 nucleotides read TGTGCCAGCAGTCCTAATGGTCAGGGGGGGTTCTTC.

This clonotype was seen more than once but under ten times. The chain uses TRBV29-1 and TRBJ1-4; D not resolved. Trimming took off 4 bases at V and 3 bases at J, with 6 bases between the two ends. This CDR3 is built from 12 residues. The V gene's germline CDR1 is SQVTM and CDR2 ANQGSEA. The CDR3 is CSVARANEKLFF. As DNA, the CDR3 is TGCAGCGTTGCCCGCGCTAATGAAAAACTGTTTTTT.

This CDR3 reads CASSLDHPSTDTQYF. The CDR3 bases are TGTGCCAGCAGTTTGGACCATCCTAGCACAGATACGCAGTATTTT. V is TRBV27 and J is TRBJ2-3; unclear D gene. The CDR3 totals 15 residues. Germline loops: CDR1 MNHEY, CDR2 SMNVEV (reference sequence). Trimming left V 3 bases short and J 0 bases short, with 10 bases between.

This CDR3 reads CSARQPRASTDTQYF. The CDR3 DNA reads as TGCAGTGCTAGACAACCCCGAGCTTCCACAGATACGCAGTATTTT. V is TRBV20-1 and J is TRBJ2-3; no clear D. This CDR3 is built from 15 residues. Germline V gene sequence: CDR1 DFQATT, CDR2 SNEGSKA (reference sequence). The germline V and J ends were trimmed by 2 bases and 2 bases, with 14 bases remaining between them.

The rearrangement joins TRBV7-8 to TRBJ1-1, with D uncertain. CDR3 length: 14 amino acids. Germline V gives CDR1 SGHVS, CDR2 FQNEAQ. Trimming pared 0 bases from V and 1 base from J, leaving 6 bases between. CDR3 bases: TGTGCCAGCAGCTTAGCGGCAAAGAACACTGAAGCTTTCTTT. Translated, it gives CASSLAAKNTEAFF.

The chain carries TRBV7-2 and TRBJ1-5, with D possibly being TRBD1 (5 bases). V shed 5 bases and J shed 6 bases, with 14 bases lying between them. The CDR3 has 14 amino acids. CDR1 and CDR2 (germline): SGHTA, FQGNSA. This CDR3 reads CASSPTLGTQPQHF. The CDR3 DNA follows: TGTGCCAGCAGCCCCACCTTAGGGACTCAGCCCCAGCATTTT.

This clonotype was seen ten or more times. The CDR3 reads CASSLEQTYEQYF. The CDR3, as DNA: TGTGCCAGCAGTTTGGAACAGACCTACGAGCAGTACTTC. This sequence joins TRBV28 and TRBJ2-7; no reliable D call. The CDR3 runs to 13 residues. V lost 3 bases and J 2 bases, leaving 8 bases between the germline ends. CDR1 is MDHEN and CDR2 is SYDVKM in the germline V gene.

V is TRBV7-6 and J is TRBJ1-6; D remains unclear. CDR3 length equals 19 residues. Trimming stripped 1 base from V and 10 bases from J, with 26 bases between. From germline, CDR1 is SGHVS and CDR2 FNYEAQ. DNA for the CDR3: TGTGCCAGCAGCTTAGGAGCGGGAATGCTCGGTAGGGCGGTCTCACCCCTCCACTTT. It translates to CASSLGAGMLGRAVSPLHF. Looking up the rest from reference TRBV7-6 and TRBJ1-6 gives the full variable domain: GAGVSQSPRYKVTKRGQDVALRCDPISGHVSLYWYRQALGQGPEFLTYFNYEAQQDKSGLPNDRFSAERPEGSISTLTIQRTEQRDSAMYRCASSLGAGMLGRAVSPLHFGNGTRLTVT.

The sample holds a few counts of this clonotype. V usage is TRBV20-1 and J usage is TRBJ2-7, with 11 bases identical to TRBD2. The J segment lost 4 bases and the V segment lost 1 base, leaving 3 bases of the junction unmatched. Germline assignment: CDR1 DFQATT and CDR2 SNEGSKA (reference sequence). CDR3 length equals 14 residues. Written as DNA, the CDR3 is TGCAGTGCTAGAGGTGGACTAGCGGGTTACGAGCAGTACTTC. Its protein is CSARGGLAGYEQYF.

V usage is TRBV6-2 or TRBV6-3 and J usage is TRBJ2-7; D is ambiguous. Germline CDR1 MNHEY, CDR2 SVGEGT. The CDR3 totals 14 residues. V lost 2 bases and J 0 bases, leaving 8 bases between the germline ends. CDR3 coding DNA: TGTGCCAGCAGTTACCAGGCTAGCTCCTACGAGCAGTACTTC. Amino acids: CASSYQASSYEQYF.

This clonotype appeared once. The chain uses TRBV20-1 and TRBJ1-2; the match to TRBD1 covers 10 bases. The CDR3 runs to 14 residues. Germline V lookup: CDR1 DFQATT, CDR2 SNEGSKA (reference sequence). V gave up 3 bases and J gave up 7 bases; unmatched junction bases: 8. The DNA of the CDR3 is TGCAGTGCTAGCGGGACAGGGGTATCGGGTGGCTACACCTTC. Protein product: CSASGTGVSGGYTF.

This clonotype was found a few times. The rearrangement links TRBV15 to TRBJ2-5, with D perhaps assigned TRBD1 or TRBD2 (6 bases each). V was pared by 3 bases and J by 2 bases, with 16 bases between. The length of the CDR3 is 16 residues. CDR1 is LNHNV and CDR2 is YYDKDF in the germline V gene (reference sequence). The CDR3 sequence: CATSSFGGGIQETQYF. The CDR3 coding sequence is TGTGCCACCAGCAGTTTTGGGGGCGGGATTCAAGAGACCCAGTACTTC.

This clonotype was recorded many times. The V gene is TRBV28, the J gene TRBJ2-7; 7 bases are a match to TRBD2. V lost 8 bases to trimming and J lost 3 bases; unmatched junction nucleotides: 10. The CDR3 has 14 amino acids. CDR1 and CDR2 (germline): MDHEN, SYDVKM. In nucleotides, the CDR3 is TGTGCCAGCCGACTAGGGAGGGGAGGCTACGAGCAGTACTTC. Its translation: CASRLGRGGYEQYF.

In its sample, this clonotype was seen many times. This chain links TRBV6-6 with TRBJ2-3; D call uncertain. This CDR3 comprises 14 residues. The germline V gene has CDR1 MNHNY and CDR2 SVGAGI (reference sequence). Trimming shortened V by 0 bases and J by 3 bases, and 7 bases separated the two germline ends. CDR3 loop: CASSYSFFTDTQYF. The CDR3 DNA sequence: TGTGCCAGCAGTTACTCCTTCTTTACAGATACGCAGTATTTT.

CDR3 sequence: CASSQEGERAATQYF. The DNA for the CDR3 is TGCGCCAGCAGCCAAGAAGGGGAGCGGGCGGCTACGCAGTATTTT. The chain recombines TRBV4-3 with TRBJ2-3, with D possibly being TRBD2 (6 bases). Trimming stripped 0 bases from V and 8 bases from J, with 15 bases between. Germline CDR1 and CDR2: LGHNA and YSLEER. The CDR3 sequence is 15 residues long.

This rearrangement joins TRBV5-4 to TRBJ2-1; D gene ambiguous. The CDR3 is 16 residues long. With 0 bases removed from V and 0 bases from J, the gap between germline ends came to 10 bases. Germline CDR1 reads SGHNT; CDR2 reads YYREEE (reference sequence). DNA of the CDR3: TGTGCCAGCAGCTTGGGCAGCCCGAGCTCCTACAATGAGCAGTTCTTC. Translating it yields CASSLGSPSSYNEQFF.

This chain uses TRBV7-9 with TRBJ2-1; either TRBD1 or TRBD2 may supply D (6 bases each). Germline V gene lookup returns CDR1 SEHNR and CDR2 FQNEAQ (reference sequence). The CDR3 spans 14 residues. V lost 6 bases and J 0 bases, leaving 9 bases between the germline ends. Here the CDR3 reads CASRRGDSYNEQFF. The CDR3 DNA follows: TGTGCCAGCAGAAGGGGGGACTCCTACAATGAGCAGTTCTTC.

Of note for this clonotype: A much bigger clone sits one base away, suggesting this may be a read error. For the CDR3, the DNA is TGTGCCAGCAGTTACGGGGGGATCGAGCAGTACTTC. It is translated as CASSYGGIEQYF. The chain recombines TRBV6-5 with TRBJ2-7; D is possibly TRBD2 (6 bases). The CDR3 spans 12 residues. The V and J ends lost 2 bases and 6 bases respectively, with 8 bases between them. The germline V gene encodes CDR1 MNHEY and CDR2 SVGAGI.

This chain joins TRBV6-5 and TRBJ2-4, with D tentatively TRBD1 or TRBD2 (5 bases each). The CDR3 runs to 14 residues. Looked up from germline, CDR1 is MNHEY and CDR2 is SVGAGI. V gave up 8 bases and J gave up 1 base, with 12 bases separating them. The CDR3 spells CASGGVGAKNIQYF. The CDR3 DNA reads as TGTGCCAGCGGGGGTGTGGGGGCCAAAAACATTCAGTACTTC.

CDR3 sequence: CASSQQGSATEAFF. The CDR3 DNA sequence: TGTGCCAGCAGCCAACAGGGATCGGCCACTGAAGCTTTCTTT. V usage is TRBV3-1 and J usage is TRBJ1-1, with D tentatively TRBD1 (5 bases). The germline V gene has CDR1 LGHDT and CDR2 YNNKEL (reference sequence). CDR3 length: 14 amino acids. The V end lost 2 bases, the J end lost 4 bases, and 11 bases lay between the germline ends.

The V call is TRBV4-3, the J call TRBJ2-5; 9 nucleotides agree with TRBD1. After removal of 0 bases from V and 11 bases from J, the junction contained 10 bases not matched to a gene. Germline-derived CDR1 and CDR2 are LGHNA and YSLEER. The CDR3 is 15 amino acids. The CDR3 region is CASSQENRGRNEQYF. DNA for the CDR3: TGCGCCAGCAGCCAAGAAAACAGGGGGCGGAATGAGCAGTACTTC.

This clonotype has more than one count but fewer than ten. The chain couples TRBV6-5 to TRBJ2-4; 11 positions agree with TRBD2. V lost 5 bases, J lost 9 bases, and 3 bases stayed unmatched. CDR1 is MNHEY and CDR2 is SVGAGI in the germline V gene. The CDR3 runs to 13 residues. CDR3 protein: CASSLAGGGIQYF. Here the CDR3 DNA reads TGTGCCAGCAGTCTAGCGGGGGGTGGCATTCAGTACTTC.

V usage is TRBV7-6 and J usage is TRBJ2-5; 7 bases align to TRBD1. Trimming cost V 2 bases and J 4 bases; bases outside gene matches: 10. Germline V gene lookup returns CDR1 SGHVS and CDR2 FNYEAQ. This CDR3 is 16 amino acids long. CDR3 bases: TGTGCCAGCAGCTTACTCCGAGGGGGCTACGGAGAGACCCAGTACTTC. This encodes CASSLLRGGYGETQYF. Together with reference TRBV7-6 and TRBJ2-5, the CDR3 gives the full variable domain: GAGVSQSPRYKVTKRGQDVALRCDPISGHVSLYWYRQALGQGPEFLTYFNYEAQQDKSGLPNDRFSAERPEGSISTLTIQRTEQRDSAMYRCASSLLRGGYGETQYFGPGTRLLVL.

The CDR3 bases are TGTGCCAGCAGCTTTGGGGGGTCAGGGAGCAATCAGCCCCAGCATTTT. The encoded protein is CASSFGGSGSNQPQHF. The rearrangement uses TRBV7-2 and TRBJ1-5; D possibly corresponds to TRBD1 (5 bases). CDR3 size: 16 residues. The V gene's germline CDR1 is SGHTA and CDR2 FQGNSA. V was trimmed by 3 bases and J by 1 base, leaving 13 bases between them.

The sample holds many counts of this clonotype. The CDR3 protein is CASSSSGGGSYEQYF. CDR3 sequence (DNA): TGTGCCAGCAGTTCCTCAGGGGGAGGCTCCTACGAGCAGTACTTC. The chain links TRBV6-2 or TRBV6-3 to TRBJ2-7; tentatively, D is TRBD1 (7 bases). CDR1 and CDR2 from the germline V gene are MNHEY and SVGEGT. Trimming took off 4 bases at V and 0 bases at J, with 13 bases between the two ends. The CDR3 has 15 amino acids.

As for this clonotype: Relative to the germline gene, one junction end is altered; a read error may explain this. The V gene is TRBV11-2, the J gene TRBJ2-1, with TRBD2 matching over 7 bases. Germline-derived CDR1 and CDR2 are SGHAT and FQNNGV. The CDR3 spans 17 residues. The CDR3 nucleotides read TGTGCCAGCAGCCGCCTCGACGGGGGGTTTACCTACAATGGGCAGTTCTTC. Its translation: CASSRLDGGFTYNGQFF. Full variable domain (rest looked up from reference TRBV11-2 and TRBJ2-1): EAGVAQSPRYKIIEKRQSVAFWCNPISGHATLYWYQQILGQGPKLLIQFQNNGVVDDSQLPKDRFSAERLKGVDSTLKIQPAKLEDSAVYLCASSRLDGGFTYNGQFFGPGTRLTVL.